This is a list of T cell receptor beta chains from one sample in a study of blood T cell repertoires in COVID-19. Assay used: immunoSEQ multiplex PCR; TCRdb lists only in-frame clones, some missing. The sample shows approximately 75,000 clones, approximately 86% of them seen only once. Material for sequencing was peripheral blood. All receptors come from a man older than 75 with COVID-19, enrolled during active disease. Each CDR3 is given with its conserved first and last residue. Fields, in order: clone size, D gene, J gene, V gene, CDR3 protein, CDR3 DNA. The D gene is left open where the match is weak. Expanded clones get a size class; other rows say once, few or many, or leave the size out.

- | - | TRBJ2-2 | TRBV19 | CASSIWRAANTGELFF | TGTGCCAGTAGTATTTGGCGGGCCGCGAACACCGGGGAGCTGTTTTTT
- | - | TRBJ1-2 | TRBV2 | CAPWGGRLDYGYTF | TGTGCCCCCTGGGGGGGGCGCCTCGACTATGGCTACACCTTC
- | - | TRBJ1-2 | TRBV5-1 | CASSLEGRTTRGYTF | TGCGCCAGCAGCTTGGAAGGCCGGACGACTAGAGGCTACACCTTC
- | - | TRBJ2-5 | TRBV20-1 | CSASARNQEAQYF | TGCAGTGCTAGTGCGCGGAACCAAGAGGCCCAGTACTTC
- | - | TRBJ1-1 | TRBV10-3 | CAISGYRVPNTEAFF | TGTGCCATCAGTGGCTACAGGGTCCCGAACACTGAAGCTTTCTTT
- | - | TRBJ2-3 | TRBV2 | CASTLNTDTQYF | TGTGCCAGCACACTGAACACAGATACGCAGTATTTT
- | - | TRBJ2-1 | TRBV7-3 | CASSLGGKRGYNEQFF | TGTGCCAGCAGCCTAGGGGGGAAGCGGGGCTACAATGAGCAGTTCTTC
- | - | TRBJ1-4 | TRBV5-8 | CASSLARGRGEEKLFF | TGTGCCAGCAGCTTGGCCAGGGGTAGAGGAGAAGAAAAACTGTTTTTT
once | - | TRBJ2-1 | TRBV6-8 | CASSYSSQDNEQFF | TGTGCCAGCAGTTACTCGAGTCAGGACAATGAGCAGTTCTTC
- | TRBD1 | TRBJ2-3 | TRBV24-1 | CATSETGTTDTQYF | TGTGCCACCAGTGAGACAGGGACCACAGATACGCAGTATTTT
- | - | TRBJ2-3 | TRBV27 | CASSGTSRDTQYF | TGTGCCAGCAGTGGGACTTCTCGGGATACGCAGTATTTT
- | TRBD1 | TRBJ1-4 | TRBV12-5 | CASGLARSPGQRATNEKLFF | TGTGCTAGTGGTTTGGCCCGATCTCCGGGACAGCGTGCAACTAATGAAAAACTGTTTTTT
- | TRBD1 | TRBJ1-2 | TRBV19 | CASSITPLTGGGYTF | TGTGCCAGTAGTATAACCCCTTTGACAGGGGGAGGCTACACCTTC
few | - | TRBJ1-5 | TRBV12-2 | CASRPRQGGYQPQHF | TGTGCAAGTCGCCCGAGACAGGGTGGTTATCAGCCCCAGCATTTT
once | - | TRBJ1-1 | TRBV19 | CASSMAGRSTEAFF | TGTGCCAGTAGTATGGCAGGGCGGTCTACTGAAGCTTTCTTT
once | - | TRBJ1-1 | TRBV9 | CASSVEPETELNTEAFF | TGTGCCAGCAGCGTAGAACCCGAGACAGAACTGAACACTGAAGCTTTCTTT
- | - | TRBJ2-7 | TRBV3-1/TRBV3-2 | CASSQGTASGSSYEQYF | TGTGCCAGCAGCCAAGGGACAGCGTCGGGAAGCTCCTACGAGCAGTACTTC
- | TRBD1 | TRBJ2-7 | TRBV7-7 | CASSPGGPSSYEQYF | TGTGCCAGCAGCCCAGGGGGCCCCAGCTCCTACGAGCAGTACTTC
once | TRBD1 | TRBJ1-3 | TRBV7-6 | CASSLGIDRVSGNTIYF | TGTGCCAGCAGCTTAGGGATAGACAGGGTCTCTGGAAACACCATATATTTT
- | - | TRBJ1-3 | TRBV19 | CASTRTSSGNTIYF | TGTGCCAGTACAAGAACCAGCTCTGGAAACACCATATATTTT
once | - | TRBJ1-1 | TRBV19 | CASSSGQWANTEAFF | TGTGCCAGTAGTTCCGGACAGTGGGCGAACACTGAAGCTTTCTTT
- | - | TRBJ1-1 | TRBV12-5 | CASGLNTGNTEAFF | TGTGCTAGTGGTTTGAATACGGGGAACACTGAAGCTTTCTTT
- | - | TRBJ1-3 | TRBV9 | CASSADPGGNTIYF | TGTGCCAGCAGCGCCGACCCAGGGGGAAACACCATATATTTT
- | TRBD1 | TRBJ2-7 | TRBV7-9 | CASSLTGHEQYF | TGTGCCAGCAGCTTGACAGGGCACGAGCAGTACTTC
- | TRBD2 | TRBJ2-1 | TRBV5-6 | CASSWDQRGANYNEQFF | TGTGCCAGCAGCTGGGACCAGCGGGGGGCCAACTACAATGAGCAGTTCTTC
- | TRBD2 | TRBJ2-1 | TRBV12-5 | CASGADWAGGSSSYNEQFF | TGTGCTAGTGGTGCCGACTGGGCGGGGGGAAGTAGCTCCTACAATGAGCAGTTCTTC
- | TRBD1 | TRBJ2-2 | TRBV5-5 | CASSRQGASGELFF | TGTGCCAGCAGCAGACAGGGGGCCTCCGGGGAGCTGTTTTTT
- | - | TRBJ2-7 | TRBV10-3 | CAISTTGMGTYEQYF | TGTGCCATCAGTACAACAGGAATGGGGACCTACGAGCAGTACTTC
- | - | TRBJ2-1 | TRBV11-1 | CASSLGARNHEQFF | TGTGCCAGCAGCTTAGGGGCCCGCAATCATGAGCAGTTCTTC
- | - | TRBJ2-2 | TRBV12-5 | CASVTGRTGELFF | TGTGCTAGTGTCACAGGGAGAACCGGGGAGCTGTTTTTT
few | TRBD2 | TRBJ2-7 | TRBV20-1 | CSLTSGHEQYF | TGCAGTCTGACTAGCGGCCACGAGCAGTACTTC
few | - | TRBJ1-3 | TRBV12-3/TRBV12-4 | CASSLQGTNTIYF | TGTGCCAGCAGTTTACAGGGAACGAACACCATATATTTT
once | - | TRBJ2-3 | TRBV6-2/TRBV6-3 | CASSYPARGDTQYF | TGTGCCAGCAGTTATCCCGCCAGGGGAGATACGCAGTATTTT
few | - | TRBJ1-6 | TRBV5-1 | CASSLDGSSPLHF | TGCGCCAGCAGCTTGGACGGTAGTTCACCCCTCCACTTT
- | - | TRBJ2-2 | TRBV11-2 | CASSLARGSGELFF | TGTGCCAGCAGCTTAGCCAGGGGATCCGGGGAGCTGTTTTTT
- | - | TRBJ1-1 | TRBV19 | CASTLRGRNTEAFF | TGTGCCAGTACCCTCCGAGGGAGGAACACTGAAGCTTTCTTT
- | - | TRBJ2-7 | TRBV2 | CASSDRGSEQYF | TGTGCCAGCAGTGATAGAGGGTCGGAGCAGTACTTC
- | TRBD1 | TRBJ1-5 | TRBV10-1 | CASSESRGQGGKEANQPQHF | TGCGCCAGCAGTGAGTCCCGGGGACAGGGGGGAAAGGAGGCCAATCAGCCCCAGCATTTT
- | - | TRBJ2-1 | TRBV4-3 | CASSQDPRGSSYNEQFF | TGCGCCAGCAGCCAAGATCCGAGGGGGAGCTCCTACAATGAGCAGTTCTTC
- | - | TRBJ2-5 | TRBV28 | CASSFRSPVQETQYF | TGTGCCAGCAGTTTCAGGTCCCCTGTCCAAGAGACCCAGTACTTC
- | - | TRBJ2-7 | TRBV5-1 | CASSLVPTVSYEQYF | TGCGCCAGCAGCTTGGTCCCGACAGTTTCCTACGAGCAGTACTTC
- | - | TRBJ2-3 | TRBV4-1 | CASSPWAGTSTDTQYF | TGCGCCAGCAGCCCCTGGGCTGGTACCAGCACAGATACGCAGTATTTT
- | TRBD2 | TRBJ2-4 | TRBV18 | CASGIGPSGNIQYF | TGTGCCAGCGGGATTGGTCCTAGCGGAAACATTCAGTACTTC
- | - | TRBJ1-1 | TRBV13 | CASSPRHLMNTEAFF | TGTGCCAGCAGCCCCCGACACCTTATGAACACTGAAGCTTTCTTT